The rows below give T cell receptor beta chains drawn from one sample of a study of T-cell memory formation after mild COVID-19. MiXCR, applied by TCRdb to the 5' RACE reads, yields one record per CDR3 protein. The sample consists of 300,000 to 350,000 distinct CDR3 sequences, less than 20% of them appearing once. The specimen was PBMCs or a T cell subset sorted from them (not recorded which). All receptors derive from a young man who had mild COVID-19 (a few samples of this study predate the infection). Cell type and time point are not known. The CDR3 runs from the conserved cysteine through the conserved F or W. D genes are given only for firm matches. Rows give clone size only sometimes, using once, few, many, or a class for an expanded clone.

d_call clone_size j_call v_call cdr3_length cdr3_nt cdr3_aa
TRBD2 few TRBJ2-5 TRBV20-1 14 TGCAGTGCCGACGGGCGGGGGGTTGTGGAGACCCAGTACTTC CSADGRGVVETQYF
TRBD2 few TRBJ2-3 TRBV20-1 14 TGCAGTGCGGTCGGAAGCGGGGACGCAGATACGCAGTATTTT CSAVGSGDADTQYF
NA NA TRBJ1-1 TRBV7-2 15 TGTGCCAGCAGCTTACAGATTGGCGGGGGGCATGAAGCTTTCTTT CASSLQIGGGHEAFF
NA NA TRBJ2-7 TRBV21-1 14 TGTGCCAGCAGCAACGGATGGAAGACCTACGAGCAGTACTTC CASSNGWKTYEQYF
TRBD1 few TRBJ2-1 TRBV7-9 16 TGTGCCAGCAGCTCCGAGGGGGACAGGGCCTACAATGAGCAGTTCTTC CASSSEGDRAYNEQFF
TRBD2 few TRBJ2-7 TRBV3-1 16 TGTGCCAGCAGCCACTCCGAGGGACTAGCGGGGTTGGCGCAGTACTTC CASSHSEGLAGLAQYF
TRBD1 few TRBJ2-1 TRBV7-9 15 TGTGCCAGCAGCATGGGACAGGGAACCTACAATGAGCAGTTCTTC CASSMGQGTYNEQFF
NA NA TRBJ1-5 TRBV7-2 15 TGTGCCAGCAGCTTGATCCGGGACACCAATCAGCCCCAGCATTTT CASSLIRDTNQPQHF
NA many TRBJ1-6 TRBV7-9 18 TGTGCCAGCAGCTTTGGACTTTCCATGAGCTCCTATAATTCACCCCTCCACTTT CASSFGLSMSSYNSPLHF
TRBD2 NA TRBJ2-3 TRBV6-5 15 TGTGCCAGCAGTTACTCGGGCGGGGGTTCACCTACGCAGTATTTT CASSYSGGGSPTQYF
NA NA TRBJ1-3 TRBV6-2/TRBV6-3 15 TGTGCCAGCAGTTACTGGGATATCCTGGATCGGACCATATATTTT CASSYWDILDRTIYF
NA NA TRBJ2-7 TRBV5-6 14 TGTGCCAGCAGCTCCCAAAGGGGGTCCTACGAGCAGTACTTC CASSSQRGSYEQYF
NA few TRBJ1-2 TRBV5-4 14 TGTGCCAGCAGCTTGGATGGCAGGGGCTATGGCTACACCTTC CASSLDGRGYGYTF
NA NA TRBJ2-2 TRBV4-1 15 TGCGCCAGCAGCCAAGGGACAACCGACACCGGGGAGCTGTTTTTT CASSQGTTDTGELFF
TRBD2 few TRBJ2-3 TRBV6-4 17 TGTGCCAGCAGTGACTCGAGGACTGCGGGGGAGACGGATACGCAGTATTTT CASSDSRTAGETDTQYF
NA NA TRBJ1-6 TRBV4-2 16 TGTGCCAGCAGCCATCTTCCCGCGGGTGGGAATTCACCCCTCCACTTT CASSHLPAGGNSPLHF
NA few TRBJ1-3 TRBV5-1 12 TGCGCCAGCAGCTTGGCCGAGGACACCATATATTTT CASSLAEDTIYF
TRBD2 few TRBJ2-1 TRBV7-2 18 TGTGCCAGCCGTAGCCTGCGGGGGGGCCCTCTATCCTACAATGAGCAGTTCTTC CASRSLRGGPLSYNEQFF
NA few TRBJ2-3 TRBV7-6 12 TGTGCCAGCAGCTCCACCGAGGGTGGGCAGTATTTT CASSSTEGGQYF
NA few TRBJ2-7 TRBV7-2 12 TGTGCCAGCAGCACCAGGTGGTACGAGCAGTACTTC CASSTRWYEQYF
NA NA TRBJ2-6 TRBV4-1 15 TGCGCCAGCAGCCCCGCAGGGAACGGGGCCAACGTCCTGACTTTC CASSPAGNGANVLTF
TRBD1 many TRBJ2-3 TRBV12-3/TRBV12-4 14 TGTGCCAGCAGGGAACAGGGGGCTTCAGATACGCAGTATTTT CASREQGASDTQYF
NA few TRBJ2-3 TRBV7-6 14 TGTGCCAGCAGCTTAGGCGGTCGGATGGATACGCAGTATTTT CASSLGGRMDTQYF
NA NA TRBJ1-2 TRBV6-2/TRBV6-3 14 TGTGCCAGCAGTTACGTGCGACTGAACTATGGCTACACCTTC CASSYVRLNYGYTF
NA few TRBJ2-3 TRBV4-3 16 TGCGCCAGCAGCCAAGATATGGGTCGGGGCCCAGATACGCAGTATTTT CASSQDMGRGPDTQYF
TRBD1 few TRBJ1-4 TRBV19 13 TGTGCCAGTGCCACAGGGGGTAATGAAAAACTGTTTTTT CASATGGNEKLFF
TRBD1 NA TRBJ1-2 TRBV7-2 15 TGTGCCAGCAGCGTCCGGGACAGGGGAGAAGGAGGCTACACCTTC CASSVRDRGEGGYTF
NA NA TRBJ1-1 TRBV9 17 TGTGCCAGCAGCGTAGCTTCGACAGGAGAGGGCAACACTGAAGCTTTCTTT CASSVASTGEGNTEAFF
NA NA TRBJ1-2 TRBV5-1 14 TGCGCCAGCAGCTTGGGACAGAGGGTCTATGGCTACACCTTC CASSLGQRVYGYTF
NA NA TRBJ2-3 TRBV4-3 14 TGCGCCAGCAGCCAAGAGAAGAGCACAGATACGCAGTATTTT CASSQEKSTDTQYF
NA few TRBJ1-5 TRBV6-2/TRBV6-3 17 TGTGCCAGCAGCCGACGTAGGGACCGCCCGGGCAATCAGCCCCAGCATTTT CASSRRRDRPGNQPQHF
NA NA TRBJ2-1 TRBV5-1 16 TGCGCCAGCAGCTTGAGAACAGGAACGACCTACAATGAGCAGTTCTTC CASSLRTGTTYNEQFF
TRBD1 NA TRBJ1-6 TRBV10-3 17 TGTGCCATCAGTGATAGGGGAGGGGGCGCCGACGATTCACCCCTCCACTTT CAISDRGGGADDSPLHF
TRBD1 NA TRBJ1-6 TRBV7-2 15 TGTGCCAGCAGCTTAGCTGGGACAGGAGCCGTCCCCCTCCACTTT CASSLAGTGAVPLHF
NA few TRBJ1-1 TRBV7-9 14 TGTGCCAGCAGCTTACTTTCGGCGGGCACTGAAGCTTTCTTT CASSLLSAGTEAFF
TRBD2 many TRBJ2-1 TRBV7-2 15 TGTGCCAGCAACCAACTAGCGGGGGCCTACAATGAGCAGTTCTTC CASNQLAGAYNEQFF
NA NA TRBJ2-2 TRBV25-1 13 TGTGCCAGCAGACCCACGAACACCGGGGAGCTGTTTTTT CASRPTNTGELFF
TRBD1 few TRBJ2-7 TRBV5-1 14 TGCGCCAGCAGCTGGGGGACAGACTCCTACGAGCAGTACTTC CASSWGTDSYEQYF
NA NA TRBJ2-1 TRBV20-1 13 TGCAGTGCTAGAGATCGGGGGTTAAATGAGCAGTTCTTC CSARDRGLNEQFF
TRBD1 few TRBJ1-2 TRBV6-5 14 TGTGCCAGCAGATTACAACAGGGGAACTATGGCTACACCTTC CASRLQQGNYGYTF
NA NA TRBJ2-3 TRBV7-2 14 TGTGCCAGCAGTCCGGGGCTCCGCACAGATACGCAGTATTTT CASSPGLRTDTQYF
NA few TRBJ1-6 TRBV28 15 TGTGCCAGCAGAACCTACAGGCTGGGGAATTCACCCCTCCACTTT CASRTYRLGNSPLHF
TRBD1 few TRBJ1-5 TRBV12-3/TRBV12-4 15 TGTGCCAGCAGAACAGGGGTCTATAGCAATCAGCCCCAGCATTTT CASRTGVYSNQPQHF
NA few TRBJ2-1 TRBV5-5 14 TGTGCCAGCAGCTCGCAGGCGGGCTACAATGAGCAGTTCTTC CASSSQAGYNEQFF
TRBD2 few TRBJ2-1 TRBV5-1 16 TGCGCCAGCAGCCCCGGACTAGCGGGGGGAGGAGATGAGCAGTTCTTC CASSPGLAGGGDEQFF
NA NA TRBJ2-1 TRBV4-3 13 TGCGCCAGCAGCCAAGATAGGGGACTTGAGCAGTTCTTC CASSQDRGLEQFF
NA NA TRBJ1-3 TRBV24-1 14 TGTGCCACCAGTGACGGCCACTCTGGAAACACCATATATTTT CATSDGHSGNTIYF
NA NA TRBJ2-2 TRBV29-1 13 TGCAGCGTTGAAGGGCAGAACACCGGGGAGCTGTTTTTT CSVEGQNTGELFF
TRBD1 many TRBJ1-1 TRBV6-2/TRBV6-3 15 TGTGCCAGCAGTTACCCTTGGTACAGGGGCAAGGGAGCTTTCTTT CASSYPWYRGKGAFF
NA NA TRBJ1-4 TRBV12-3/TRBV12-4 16 TGTGCCAGCAGTCCCCCCTGGAGGACAACTAATGAAAAACTGTTTTTT CASSPPWRTTNEKLFF
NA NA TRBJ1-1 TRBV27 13 TGTGCCAGCAGTTTTCGCAGCTACACTGAAGCTTTCTTT CASSFRSYTEAFF
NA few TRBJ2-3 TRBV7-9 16 TGTGCCAGCAGCCTACAGCGGCGGGGTAGCACAGATACGCAGTATTTT CASSLQRRGSTDTQYF
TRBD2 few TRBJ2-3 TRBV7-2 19 TGTGCCAGCAGCTTAGGCCTAGCGGGGGGGCCTGGGCGCACAGATACGCAGTATTTT CASSLGLAGGPGRTDTQYF
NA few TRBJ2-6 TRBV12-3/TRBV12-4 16 TGTGCCAGCAGTTTATTCGTAGGCTCTGGGGCCAACGTCCTGACTTTC CASSLFVGSGANVLTF
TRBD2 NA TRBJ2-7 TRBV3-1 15 TGTGCCAGCAGCCAAGAAGCGGGGCTTTCCTACGAGCAGTACTTC CASSQEAGLSYEQYF